Listed below are T cell receptor beta chains from one sample, sequenced in a study of T cell responses to AZD1222 COVID-19 vaccine. Assay: immunoSEQ multiplex PCR; the TCRdb copy retains only in-frame clones and omits some. This sample has more than 80,000 clones, with roughly 93% found just once. This sample comprised peripheral blood, obtained on day 0 of AZD1222 vaccination. Receptors originate from an adult in good health. The CDR3 runs from the conserved cysteine through the conserved F or W. Fields, in order: D gene, V gene, J gene, CDR3 DNA, CDR3 protein. A D gene is named only where the DNA matches it firmly.

d_gene: -
v_gene: TRBV18
j_gene: TRBJ1-3
CDR3nt: TGTGCCAGCTCACCTGCACGGAACTCTGGAAACACCATATATTTT
CDR3aa: CASSPARNSGNTIYF

d_gene: -
v_gene: TRBV9
j_gene: TRBJ2-1
CDR3nt: TGTGCCAGCAGCGTAGGGTCAGGGAGTTACAATGAGCAGTTCTTC
CDR3aa: CASSVGSGSYNEQFF

d_gene: TRBD1
v_gene: TRBV18
j_gene: TRBJ2-7
CDR3nt: TGTGCCAGCTCACGCGGTAAAAACGCCGCTGCACTCCGGGACAGGGAAAACGAGCAGTACTTC
CDR3aa: CASSRGKNAAALRDRENEQYF

d_gene: -
v_gene: TRBV2
j_gene: TRBJ2-7
CDR3nt: TGTGCCAGCAGCGGGCGGAGCTACGAGCAGTACTTC
CDR3aa: CASSGRSYEQYF

d_gene: TRBD1
v_gene: TRBV7-3
j_gene: TRBJ1-2
CDR3nt: TGTGCCAGCAGCTTAACAGGAGGACAGGTAGCTGGAGGCTACACCTTC
CDR3aa: CASSLTGGQVAGGYTF

d_gene: TRBD1
v_gene: TRBV7-9
j_gene: TRBJ2-4
CDR3nt: TGTGCCAGCAGTAACCCGGGACAGGGAAAAAACATTCAGTACTTC
CDR3aa: CASSNPGQGKNIQYF

d_gene: TRBD1
v_gene: TRBV25-1
j_gene: TRBJ1-2
CDR3nt: TGTGCCAGCAGTGTTGGGACAGGGTACGACTATGGCTACACCTTC
CDR3aa: CASSVGTGYDYGYTF

d_gene: TRBD1
v_gene: TRBV6-5
j_gene: TRBJ1-1
CDR3nt: TGTGCCAGCAGTGACTCCTGGACAGGGGCAGGCGAAGCTTTCTTT
CDR3aa: CASSDSWTGAGEAFF

d_gene: -
v_gene: TRBV10-3
j_gene: TRBJ1-6
CDR3nt: TGTGCCTCATCACTACAGGAGAATTCACCCCTCCACTTT
CDR3aa: CASSLQENSPLHF

d_gene: -
v_gene: TRBV27
j_gene: TRBJ2-7
CDR3nt: TGTGCCAGCAGTTTTGGACTTCGGTACGAGCAGTACTTC
CDR3aa: CASSFGLRYEQYF

d_gene: -
v_gene: TRBV6-2/TRBV6-3
j_gene: TRBJ1-5
CDR3nt: TGTGCCAGCACCCCCGATTCTCAACCCGGGAGTCAGCCCCAGCATTTT
CDR3aa: CASTPDSQPGSQPQHF

d_gene: -
v_gene: TRBV3-1/TRBV3-2
j_gene: TRBJ2-3
CDR3nt: TGTGCCAGCAGGTACTTATCCACAGATACGCAGTATTTT
CDR3aa: CASRYLSTDTQYF

d_gene: -
v_gene: TRBV24-1
j_gene: TRBJ1-1
CDR3nt: TGTGCCACCTCCGACCCGAACACTGAAGCTTTCTTT
CDR3aa: CATSDPNTEAFF